Below, 16 T cell receptor beta chains from the same sample are listed, as sequenced in a study of brain T cells in children with intractable seizures. Produced via immunoSEQ multiplex PCR; TCRdb's table is partial and in-frame only. The data show 300,000 to 400,000 clones, with about 93% seen just once and approximately 5% held by the top ten. Time point noted: blood from clinic visit 5 months post-surgery; TSC patient then seizure free. Source: peripheral blood, taken around 5 months after surgery. The receptors come from a boy in the first two years of life with tuberous sclerosis and intractable seizures.

The rearrangement joins TRBV6-5 to TRBJ1-1; D is possibly TRBD1 (5 bases). This CDR3 is built from 13 residues. V lost 6 bases, J lost 5 bases, and 13 bases lay in between. Germline V gene sequence: CDR1 MNHEY, CDR2 SVGAGI. CDR3 coding DNA: TGTGCCAGCAGCCGGAGGGGTCAAACTGAAGCTTTCTTT. This encodes CASSRRGQTEAFF.

The chain is built from TRBV5-4 and TRBJ1-1, with D uncertain. The CDR3 is made up of 13 amino acids. Germline V gene lookup returns CDR1 SGHNT and CDR2 YYREEE (reference sequence). V gave up 4 bases and J gave up 0 bases, with 7 bases separating them. CDR3 protein: CASSVTVNTEAFF. CDR3 coding DNA: TGTGCCAGCAGCGTCACGGTGAACACTGAAGCTTTCTTT.

The chain employs TRBV24-1 and TRBJ2-5; 9 bases match TRBD2. This CDR3 is 14 amino acids long. Germline V gene sequence: CDR1 KGHDR, CDR2 SFDVKD. V dropped 4 bases and J dropped 5; count of bases not matched to a gene: 4. CDR3 nucleotides: TGTGCCACCAGTGAGGGACTAGCCTGGGAGACCCAGTACTTC. Protein sequence: CATSEGLAWETQYF.

The V gene is TRBV7-9, the J gene TRBJ2-7, with 9 bases lining up with TRBD1. This CDR3 has 16 amino acids. Germline V gene lookup returns CDR1 SEHNR and CDR2 FQNEAQ (reference sequence). After removal of 1 base from V and 4 bases from J, the junction contained 8 bases not matched to a gene. The chain's CDR3 is CASSLVGTGSLYEQYF. In DNA form, the CDR3 reads TGTGCCAGCAGCTTAGTTGGGACAGGGTCTCTTTACGAGCAGTACTTC.

This chain uses TRBV25-1 with TRBJ2-7; 10 bases align to TRBD1. The CDR3 is 14 residues long. V dropped 7 bases and J dropped 6; count of bases not matched to a gene: 9. Germline assignment: CDR1 MGHDK and CDR2 SYGVNS. The CDR3 nucleotides read TGTGCCAGCACCCCAGGACAGGGGGTCAGCGAGCAGTACTTC. This codes for CASTPGQGVSEQYF.

This clone was observed at least ten times. The rearrangement joins TRBV10-3 to TRBJ2-1; TRBD2 matches 15 bases. After removal of 9 bases from V and 0 bases from J, the junction contained 6 bases not matched to a gene. CDR1 and CDR2 from the germline V gene are ENHRY and SYGVKD. The CDR3 is 17 amino acids. As DNA, the CDR3 is TGTGCCATAGGGACTAGCGGGGGGCAAAGCTCCTACAATGAGCAGTTCTTC. Residues: CAIGTSGGQSSYNEQFF.

This clone was picked up one time. This sequence joins TRBV28 and TRBJ1-2; the D gene is possibly TRBD1 (6 bases). The CDR3 loop spans 13 amino acids. Germline V CDR1 and CDR2: MDHEN, SYDVKM. V lost 5 bases and J lost 2, with 9 bases in between. CDR3 loop: CASSPGTNYGYTF. The CDR3 coding sequence is TGTGCCAGCAGTCCCGGGACAAACTATGGCTACACCTTC.

The chain links TRBV13 to TRBJ1-2; 7 bases fit TRBD1. The CDR3 has 15 amino acids. After removal of 5 bases from V and 0 bases from J, the junction contained 6 bases not matched to a gene. The germline gives CDR1 PRHDT, CDR2 FYEKMQ (reference sequence). The CDR3 sequence is CASSSRQGANYGYTF. The CDR3, as DNA: TGTGCCAGCAGCAGCCGACAGGGAGCTAACTATGGCTACACCTTC. Filled out from reference TRBV13 and TRBJ1-2, the complete variable domain reads AAGVIQSPRHLIKEKRETATLKCYPIPRHDTVYWYQQGPGQDPQFLISFYEKMQSDKGSIPDRFSAQQFSDYHSELNMSSLELGDSALYFCASSSRQGANYGYTFGSGTRLTVV.

Worth noting for this clone: At one end the junction does not follow the germline gene, possibly because of a read error. The genes are TRBV7-9 and TRBJ2-5; no clear D gene. The germline V gene encodes CDR1 SEHNR and CDR2 FQNEAQ (reference sequence). The CDR3 sequence is 16 residues long. The chain's CDR3 is CASSLGAGMGQGTQYF. In nucleotides, the CDR3 is TGTGCCAGCAGCTTAGGGGCAGGTATGGGCCAAGGGACCCAGTACTTC.

This chain links TRBV30 with TRBJ1-1; D is unclear. CDR3 size: 15 residues. The V gene's germline CDR1 is GTSNPN and CDR2 SVGIG (reference sequence). V lost 0 bases to trimming and J lost 2 bases, with 13 bases between them. CDR3 in DNA: TGTGCCTGGAGTGTTCCATCGGCAGCTAACACTGAAGCTTTCTTT. Its protein product is CAWSVPSAANTEAFF.

The rearrangement joins TRBV5-8 to TRBJ1-5; the D gene is possibly TRBD1 (5 bases). CDR3 length: 13 amino acids. CDR1 is SGHTS and CDR2 is YDEGEE in the germline V gene. Trimming pared 7 bases from V and 6 bases from J, leaving 14 bases between. The chain's CDR3 is CASAPGTIQPQHF. The CDR3, as DNA: TGTGCCAGCGCGCCGGGGACGATTCAGCCCCAGCATTTT.

This chain links TRBV9 with TRBJ2-1, with D perhaps TRBD2 (6 bases). Trimming shortened V by 2 bases and J by 3 bases, and 12 bases separated the two germline ends. The germline gives CDR1 SGDLS, CDR2 YYNGEE. The CDR3 has 15 residues. CDR3 region: CASSVTGTHYNEQFF. CDR3 DNA sequence: TGTGCCAGCAGCGTGACCGGGACTCACTACAATGAGCAGTTCTTC.

The chain couples TRBV27 to TRBJ2-1; 8 bases are a match to TRBD2. Germline CDR1 reads MNHEY; CDR2 reads SMNVEV (reference sequence). CDR3 length: 14 residues. Losses at the gene ends were 2 bases for V and 7 bases for J; bases not matched to a gene: 4. CDR3 amino acids: CASSLPGGGNEQFF. The CDR3 coding sequence is TGTGCCAGCAGTTTACCCGGGGGGGGGAATGAGCAGTTCTTC.

The CDR3 coding sequence is TGCGCCAGCAATCTGGAGTTTAGGAGCTCCTACGAGCAGTACTTC. Translation gives CASNLEFRSSYEQYF. The chain couples TRBV4-1 to TRBJ2-7; no clear D gene. Trimming left V 7 bases short and J 0 bases short, with 16 bases between. The CDR3 is 15 residues long. CDR1 is MGHRA and CDR2 is YSYEKL in the germline V gene.

This clone occurred once. V usage is TRBV5-4 and J usage is TRBJ2-5; no definite D call. The length of the CDR3 is 15 residues. Germline V CDR1 and CDR2: SGHNT, YYREEE (reference sequence). Between the trimmed V and J ends, which lost 0 bases and 2 bases, there was a span of 11 bases. CDR3 DNA sequence: TGTGCCAGCAGCTTGGACGCGCGGTCACAAGAGACCCAGTACTTC. Its translation is CASSLDARSQETQYF. Drawing the rest from reference TRBV5-4 and TRBJ2-5, the complete variable domain is ETGVTQSPTHLIKTRGQQVTLRCSSQSGHNTVSWYQQALGQGPQFIFQYYREEENGRGNFPPRFSGLQFPNYSSELNVNALELDDSALYLCASSLDARSQETQYFGPGTRLLVL.

The V and J genes are TRBV24-1 and TRBJ2-2, with 9 bases matching TRBD2. The V gene's germline CDR1 is KGHDR and CDR2 SFDVKD. This CDR3 is 19 amino acids long. With V trimmed by 3 bases and J by 2 bases, 12 bases remained unmatched. CDR3 nucleotide sequence: TGTGCCACCAGTGATGACCCTCCTTCTAGCGGGAAAAACACCGGGGAGCTGTTTTTT. Translated, it gives CATSDDPPSSGKNTGELFF.